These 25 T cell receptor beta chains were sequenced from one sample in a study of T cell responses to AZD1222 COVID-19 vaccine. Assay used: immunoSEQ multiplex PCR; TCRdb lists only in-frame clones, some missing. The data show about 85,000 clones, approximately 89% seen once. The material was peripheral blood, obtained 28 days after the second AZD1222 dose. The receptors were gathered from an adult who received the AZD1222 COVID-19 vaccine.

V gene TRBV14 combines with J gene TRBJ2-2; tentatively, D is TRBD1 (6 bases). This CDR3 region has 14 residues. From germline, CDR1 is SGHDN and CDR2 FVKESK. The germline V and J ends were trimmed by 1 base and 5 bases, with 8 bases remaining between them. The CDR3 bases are TGTGCCAGCAGCCAAGTACAGGGTACCGGGGAGCTGTTTTTT. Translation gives CASSQVQGTGELFF.

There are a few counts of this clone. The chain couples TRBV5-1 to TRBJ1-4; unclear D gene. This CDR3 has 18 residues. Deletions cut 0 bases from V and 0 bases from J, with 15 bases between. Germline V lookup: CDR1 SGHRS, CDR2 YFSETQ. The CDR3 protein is CASSLAGRFAATNEKLFF. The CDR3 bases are TGCGCCAGCAGCTTGGCGGGGAGGTTCGCCGCAACTAATGAAAAACTGTTTTTT.

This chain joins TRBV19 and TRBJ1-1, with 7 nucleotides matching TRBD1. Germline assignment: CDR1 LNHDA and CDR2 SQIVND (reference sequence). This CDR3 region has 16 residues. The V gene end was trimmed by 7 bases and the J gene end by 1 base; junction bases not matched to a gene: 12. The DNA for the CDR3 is TGTGCCAGTATTTCGACAGGGCGGTCCCCGAACACTGAAGCTTTCTTT. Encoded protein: CASISTGRSPNTEAFF. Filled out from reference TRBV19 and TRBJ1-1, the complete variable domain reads DGGITQSPKYLFRKEGQNVTLSCEQNLNHDAMYWYRQDPGQGLRLIYYSQIVNDFQKGDIAEGYSVSREKKESFPLTVTSAQKNPTAFYLCASISTGRSPNTEAFFGQGTRLTVV.

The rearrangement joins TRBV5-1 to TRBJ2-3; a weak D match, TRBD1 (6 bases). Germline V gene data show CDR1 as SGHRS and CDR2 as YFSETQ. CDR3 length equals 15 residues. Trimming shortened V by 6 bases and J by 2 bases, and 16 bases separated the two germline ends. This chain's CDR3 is CASTSPDSATDTQYF. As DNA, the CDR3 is TGCGCCAGCACCTCCCCGGACAGTGCCACAGATACGCAGTATTTT. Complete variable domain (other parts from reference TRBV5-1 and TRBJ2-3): KAGVTQTPRYLIKTRGQQVTLSCSPISGHRSVSWYQQTPGQGLQFLFEYFSETQRNKGNFPGRFSGRQFSNSRSEMNVSTLELGDSALYLCASTSPDSATDTQYFGPGTRLTVL.

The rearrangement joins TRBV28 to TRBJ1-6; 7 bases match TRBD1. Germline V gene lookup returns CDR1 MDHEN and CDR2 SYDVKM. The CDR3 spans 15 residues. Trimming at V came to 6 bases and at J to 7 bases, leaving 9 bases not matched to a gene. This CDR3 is CASSAGDRKNSPLHF. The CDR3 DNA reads TGTGCCAGCAGCGCGGGGGACAGAAAAAATTCACCCCTCCACTTT.

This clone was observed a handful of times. CDR3 DNA sequence: TGTGCCATCAGTGCGGGGACCTTCTATGGCTACACCTTC. It yields the protein CAISAGTFYGYTF. This chain joins TRBV10-3 and TRBJ1-2, with D possibly being TRBD1 (5 bases). Per germline, CDR1 ENHRY and CDR2 SYGVKD. V lost 4 bases, J lost 4 bases, and 10 bases lay in between. The CDR3 length is 13 residues.

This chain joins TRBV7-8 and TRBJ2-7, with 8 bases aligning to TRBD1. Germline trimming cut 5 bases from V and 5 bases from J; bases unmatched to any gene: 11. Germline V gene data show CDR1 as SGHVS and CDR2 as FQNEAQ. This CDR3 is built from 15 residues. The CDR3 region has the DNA TGTGCCAGCAGCCCACGGACAGGGTTTTCGGACGAGCAGTACTTC. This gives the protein CASSPRTGFSDEQYF.

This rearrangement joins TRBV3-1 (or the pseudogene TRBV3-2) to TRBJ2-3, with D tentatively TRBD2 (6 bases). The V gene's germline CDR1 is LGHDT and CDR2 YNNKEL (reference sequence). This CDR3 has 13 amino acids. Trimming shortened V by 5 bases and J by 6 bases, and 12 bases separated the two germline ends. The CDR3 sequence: CASSTGSPDTQYF. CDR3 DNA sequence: TGTGCCAGCAGCACCGGGAGCCCGGATACGCAGTATTTT.

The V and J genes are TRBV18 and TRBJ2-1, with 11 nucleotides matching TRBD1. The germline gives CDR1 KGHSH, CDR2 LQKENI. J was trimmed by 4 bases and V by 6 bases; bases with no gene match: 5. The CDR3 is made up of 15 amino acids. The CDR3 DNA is TGTGCCAGCTCCGCTGGACAGGGGGCTTACAATGAGCAGTTCTTC. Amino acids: CASSAGQGAYNEQFF.

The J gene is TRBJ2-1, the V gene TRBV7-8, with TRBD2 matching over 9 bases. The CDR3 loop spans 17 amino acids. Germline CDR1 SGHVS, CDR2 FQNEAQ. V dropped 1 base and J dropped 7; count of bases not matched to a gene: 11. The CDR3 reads CASSLEGSGRFMNEQFF. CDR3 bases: TGTGCCAGCAGCTTAGAGGGTAGCGGGAGATTCATGAATGAGCAGTTCTTC. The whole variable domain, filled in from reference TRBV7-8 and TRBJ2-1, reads GAGVSQSPRYKVAKRGQDVALRCDPISGHVSLFWYQQALGQGPEFLTYFQNEAQLDKSGLPSDRFFAERPEGSVSTLKIQRTQQEDSAVYLCASSLEGSGRFMNEQFFGPGTRLTVL.

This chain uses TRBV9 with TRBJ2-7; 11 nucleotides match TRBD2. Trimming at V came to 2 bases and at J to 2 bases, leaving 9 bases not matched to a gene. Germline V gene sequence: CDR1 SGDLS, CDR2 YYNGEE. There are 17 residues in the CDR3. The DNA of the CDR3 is TGTGCCAGCAGCGTTACGAGCGGGACTAGCGGAACCTACGAGCAGTACTTC. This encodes CASSVTSGTSGTYEQYF.

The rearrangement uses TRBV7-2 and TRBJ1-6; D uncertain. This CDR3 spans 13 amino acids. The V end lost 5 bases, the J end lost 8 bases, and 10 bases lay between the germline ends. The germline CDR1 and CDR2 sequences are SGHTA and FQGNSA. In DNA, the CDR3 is TGTGCCAGCAGCCCGGACGCGGATTCACCCCTCCACTTT. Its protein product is CASSPDADSPLHF.

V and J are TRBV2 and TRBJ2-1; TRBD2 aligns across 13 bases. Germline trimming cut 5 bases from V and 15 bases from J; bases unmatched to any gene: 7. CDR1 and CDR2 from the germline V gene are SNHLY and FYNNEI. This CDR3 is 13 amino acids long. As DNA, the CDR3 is TGTGCCAGCAGTCCTGGACTAGCGGGAGACCTGTTCTTC. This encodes CASSPGLAGDLFF. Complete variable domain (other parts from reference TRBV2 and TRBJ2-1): EPEVTQTPSHQVTQMGQEVILRCVPISNHLYFYWYRQILGQKVEFLVSFYNNEISEKSEIFDDQFSVERPDGSNFTLKIRSTKLEDSAMYFCASSPGLAGDLFFGPGTRLTVL.

The CDR3: CASGSGRPYEQYF. In DNA form, the CDR3 reads TGTGCCAGCGGAAGCGGGAGACCATACGAGCAGTACTTC. This chain connects TRBV27 to TRBJ2-7; TRBD2 agrees at 8 bases. V lost 8 bases and J lost 4; bases outside the gene matches: 7. The CDR3 sequence is 13 residues long. Germline CDR1 MNHEY, CDR2 SMNVEV (reference sequence).

CDR3 amino acids: CASTRREPYNEQFF. CDR3 bases: TGTGCCAGCACTAGGAGGGAACCCTACAATGAGCAGTTCTTC. The rearrangement joins TRBV27 to TRBJ2-1; D possibly corresponds to TRBD2 (6 bases). V was pared by 7 bases and J by 2 bases, with 12 bases between. Germline V gene data show CDR1 as MNHEY and CDR2 as SMNVEV (reference sequence). The CDR3 totals 14 residues.

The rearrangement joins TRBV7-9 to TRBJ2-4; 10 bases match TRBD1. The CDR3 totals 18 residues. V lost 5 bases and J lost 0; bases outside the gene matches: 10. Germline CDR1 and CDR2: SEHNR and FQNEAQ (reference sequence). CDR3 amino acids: CASSKDRGSLGAKNIQYF. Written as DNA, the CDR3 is TGTGCCAGCAGCAAGGACAGGGGGTCCCTAGGAGCCAAAAACATTCAGTACTTC.

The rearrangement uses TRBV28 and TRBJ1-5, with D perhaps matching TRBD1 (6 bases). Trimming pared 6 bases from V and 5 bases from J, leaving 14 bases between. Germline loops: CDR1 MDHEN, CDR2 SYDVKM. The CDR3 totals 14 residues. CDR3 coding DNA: TGTGCCAGCAGATCCGGGAGACAGGATCAGCCCCAGCATTTT. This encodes CASRSGRQDQPQHF.

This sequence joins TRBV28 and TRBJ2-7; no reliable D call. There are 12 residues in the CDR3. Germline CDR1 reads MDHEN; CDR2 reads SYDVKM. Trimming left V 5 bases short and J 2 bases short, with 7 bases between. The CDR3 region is CASSQATYEQYF. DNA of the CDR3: TGTGCCAGCAGTCAGGCTACCTACGAGCAGTACTTC.

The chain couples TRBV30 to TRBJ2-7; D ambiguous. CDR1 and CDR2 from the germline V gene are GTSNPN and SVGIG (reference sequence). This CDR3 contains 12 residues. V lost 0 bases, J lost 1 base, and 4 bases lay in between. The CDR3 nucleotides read TGTGCCTGGAGTGTACGATCCTACGAGCAGTACTTC. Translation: CAWSVRSYEQYF.

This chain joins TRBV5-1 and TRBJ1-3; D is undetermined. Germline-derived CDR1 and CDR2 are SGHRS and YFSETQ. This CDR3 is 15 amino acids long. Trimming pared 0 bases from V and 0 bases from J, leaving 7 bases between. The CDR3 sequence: CASSLGQSSGNTIYF. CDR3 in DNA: TGCGCCAGCAGCTTGGGGCAGAGCTCTGGAAACACCATATATTTT. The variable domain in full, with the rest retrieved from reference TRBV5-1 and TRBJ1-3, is KAGVTQTPRYLIKTRGQQVTLSCSPISGHRSVSWYQQTPGQGLQFLFEYFSETQRNKGNFPGRFSGRQFSNSRSEMNVSTLELGDSALYLCASSLGQSSGNTIYFGEGSWLTVV.

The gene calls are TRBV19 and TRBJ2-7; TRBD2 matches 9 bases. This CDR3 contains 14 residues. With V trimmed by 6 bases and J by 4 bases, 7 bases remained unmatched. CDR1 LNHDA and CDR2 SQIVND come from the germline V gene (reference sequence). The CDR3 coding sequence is TGTGCCAGTAGGAAGACTAGCGGACGGTACGAGCAGTACTTC. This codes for CASRKTSGRYEQYF.

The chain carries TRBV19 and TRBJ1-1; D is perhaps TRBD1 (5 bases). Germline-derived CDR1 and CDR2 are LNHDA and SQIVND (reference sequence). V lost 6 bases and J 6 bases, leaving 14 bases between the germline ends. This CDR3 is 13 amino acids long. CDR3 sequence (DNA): TGTGCCAGTAGCCTGGCAGGGTACGCTGAAGCTTTCTTT. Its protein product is CASSLAGYAEAFF. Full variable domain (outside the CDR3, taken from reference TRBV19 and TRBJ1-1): DGGITQSPKYLFRKEGQNVTLSCEQNLNHDAMYWYRQDPGQGLRLIYYSQIVNDFQKGDIAEGYSVSREKKESFPLTVTSAQKNPTAFYLCASSLAGYAEAFFGQGTRLTVV.

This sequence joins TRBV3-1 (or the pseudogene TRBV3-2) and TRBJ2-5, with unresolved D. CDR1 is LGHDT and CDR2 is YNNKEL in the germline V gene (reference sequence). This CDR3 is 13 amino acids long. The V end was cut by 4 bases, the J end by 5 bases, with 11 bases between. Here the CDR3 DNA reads TGTGCCAGCAGCCTTTTAGTGGGGGAGACCCAGTACTTC. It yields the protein CASSLLVGETQYF.

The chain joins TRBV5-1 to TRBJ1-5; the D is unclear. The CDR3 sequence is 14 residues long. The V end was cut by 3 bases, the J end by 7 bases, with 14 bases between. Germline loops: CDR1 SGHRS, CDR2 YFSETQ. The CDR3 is CASSSEAGRQPQHF. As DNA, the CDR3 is TGCGCCAGCAGCTCGGAGGCGGGGAGGCAGCCCCAGCATTTT.

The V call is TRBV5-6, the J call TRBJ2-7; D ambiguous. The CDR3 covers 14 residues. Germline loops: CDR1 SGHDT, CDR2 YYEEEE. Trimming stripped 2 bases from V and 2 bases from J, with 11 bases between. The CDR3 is CASSLGLQPYEQYF. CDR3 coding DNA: TGTGCCAGCAGCTTAGGGTTACAGCCCTACGAGCAGTACTTC.